This is a list of T cell receptor beta chains from one sample in a study of blood T cell repertoires in COVID-19. Some clones are missing from TCRdb's copy, which holds only in-frame ones; the method was immunoSEQ multiplex PCR. The sample has over 250,000 clones, approximately 79% seen once; the top ten hold under 5%. The sample comprised PBMCs or T cells enriched from blood (not recorded which). Receptors were obtained from a man between 25 and 39 years old with acute COVID-19. Both conserved end residues are part of each CDR3. D genes are given only for firm matches. Clone sizes are given selectively: once, few, many, or a class where the clone is expanded.

v_gene: TRBV28
j_gene: TRBJ1-2
abundance: .
d_gene: TRBD1
CDR3aa: CASSRQGARGGYTF
CDR3nt: TGTGCCAGCAGCCGACAGGGGGCAAGGGGTGGCTACACCTTC

v_gene: TRBV6-1
j_gene: TRBJ2-6
abundance: .
d_gene: TRBD1
CDR3aa: CASSGLRTGEVPGANVLTF
CDR3nt: TGTGCCAGCAGTGGACTCCGGACAGGGGAGGTTCCTGGGGCCAACGTCCTGACTTTC

v_gene: TRBV5-1
j_gene: TRBJ2-3
abundance: .
d_gene: .
CDR3aa: CASSSYPASTDTQYF
CDR3nt: TGTGCCAGTTCGTCTTATCCAGCGAGCACAGATACGCAGTATTTT

v_gene: TRBV10-1
j_gene: TRBJ2-3
abundance: .
d_gene: TRBD2
CDR3aa: CASSEFIAGHTDTQYF
CDR3nt: TGCGCCAGCAGTGAGTTCATAGCGGGGCACACAGATACGCAGTATTTT

v_gene: TRBV11-3
j_gene: TRBJ2-1
abundance: .
d_gene: .
CDR3aa: CASSLGVTGSNNEQFF
CDR3nt: TGTGCCAGCAGCCTCGGAGTCACAGGGTCCAACAATGAGCAGTTCTTC

v_gene: TRBV6-5
j_gene: TRBJ1-1
abundance: .
d_gene: .
CDR3aa: CASSYSWGPNTEAFF
CDR3nt: TGTGCCAGCAGTTACTCATGGGGGCCCAACACTGAAGCTTTCTTT

v_gene: TRBV30
j_gene: TRBJ2-5
abundance: .
d_gene: .
CDR3aa: CAWSWVGGAGETQYF
CDR3nt: TGTGCCTGGAGTTGGGTAGGGGGCGCGGGGGAGACCCAGTACTTC

v_gene: TRBV14
j_gene: TRBJ1-6
abundance: .
d_gene: TRBD1
CDR3aa: CASSQGQGYSPLHF
CDR3nt: TGTGCCAGCAGCCAAGGACAGGGGTATTCACCCCTCCACTTT

v_gene: TRBV29-1
j_gene: TRBJ1-1
abundance: .
d_gene: .
CDR3aa: CSVNTNTEAFF
CDR3nt: TGCAGCGTTAACACGAACACTGAAGCTTTCTTT

v_gene: TRBV28
j_gene: TRBJ2-6
abundance: once
d_gene: .
CDR3aa: CASSFRPYRRGRKGANVLTF
CDR3nt: TGTGCCAGCAGTTTCAGGCCCTATCGGCGGGGGCGTAAAGGGGCCAACGTCCTGACTTTC

v_gene: TRBV15
j_gene: TRBJ2-5
abundance: .
d_gene: TRBD2
CDR3aa: CATSRGLAGDETQYF
CDR3nt: TGTGCCACCAGCAGAGGTCTAGCGGGAGATGAGACCCAGTACTTC

v_gene: TRBV5-1
j_gene: TRBJ2-1
abundance: .
d_gene: TRBD2
CDR3aa: CASSYPRGAEQFF
CDR3nt: TGCGCCAGCAGCTACCCGCGGGGGGCTGAGCAGTTCTTC

v_gene: TRBV29-1
j_gene: TRBJ1-1
abundance: .
d_gene: .
CDR3aa: CSVPWANTEAFF
CDR3nt: TGCAGCGTCCCTTGGGCTAACACTGAAGCTTTCTTT

v_gene: TRBV30
j_gene: TRBJ1-4
abundance: .
d_gene: .
CDR3aa: CAWSRGEKLFF
CDR3nt: TGTGCCTGGAGCCGGGGTGAAAAACTGTTTTTT

v_gene: TRBV28
j_gene: TRBJ2-2
abundance: once
d_gene: TRBD2
CDR3aa: CASRQGLAGANPFF
CDR3nt: TGTGCCAGCAGACAGGGACTAGCGGGAGCGAATCCGTTTTTT

v_gene: TRBV12-3/TRBV12-4
j_gene: TRBJ1-2
abundance: .
d_gene: .
CDR3aa: CASSYRGGYTF
CDR3nt: TGTGCCAGCAGTTATCGGGGGGGCTACACCTTC

v_gene: TRBV6-5
j_gene: TRBJ1-6
abundance: few
d_gene: .
CDR3aa: CASTPGLFNSPLHF
CDR3nt: TGTGCCAGCACCCCCGGACTGTTCAATTCACCCCTCCACTTT

v_gene: TRBV5-1
j_gene: TRBJ2-1
abundance: .
d_gene: TRBD2
CDR3aa: CASSPGTSRYYNEQFF
CDR3nt: TGTGCCAGCAGCCCGGGGACTAGCAGATACTACAATGAGCAGTTCTTC

v_gene: TRBV6-6
j_gene: TRBJ2-2
abundance: .
d_gene: .
CDR3aa: CATSPSNTGELFF
CDR3nt: TGTGCCACCAGCCCTTCGAACACCGGGGAGCTGTTTTTT

v_gene: TRBV27
j_gene: TRBJ1-1
abundance: .
d_gene: TRBD1
CDR3aa: CASSPGTANTEAFF
CDR3nt: TGTGCCAGCAGTCCCGGGACAGCTAACACTGAAGCTTTCTTT

v_gene: TRBV12-3/TRBV12-4
j_gene: TRBJ1-1
abundance: .
d_gene: .
CDR3aa: CASSLTGQAEVFF
CDR3nt: TGTGCCAGCAGTTTAACAGGGCAGGCTGAAGTTTTCTTT

v_gene: TRBV27
j_gene: TRBJ2-1
abundance: .
d_gene: .
CDR3aa: CASSLLAVYNEQFF
CDR3nt: TGTGCCAGCAGTTTACTGGCAGTTTACAATGAGCAGTTCTTC

v_gene: TRBV10-1
j_gene: TRBJ2-3
abundance: .
d_gene: .
CDR3aa: CAGSSGHTDTQYF
CDR3nt: TGCGCCGGCTCAAGCGGGCACACAGATACGCAGTATTTT

v_gene: TRBV9
j_gene: TRBJ1-6
abundance: few
d_gene: TRBD1
CDR3aa: CASSDRTGGGNSPLHF
CDR3nt: TGTGCCAGCAGCGACCGGACAGGGGGAGGGAATTCACCCCTCCACTTT

v_gene: TRBV28
j_gene: TRBJ1-5
abundance: .
d_gene: TRBD1
CDR3aa: CASSLNRDRVINQPQHF
CDR3nt: TGTGCCAGCAGTTTAAACCGGGACAGGGTTATAAATCAGCCCCAGCATTTT

v_gene: TRBV7-6
j_gene: TRBJ1-6
abundance: few
d_gene: TRBD1
CDR3aa: CASSSQGFNSPLHF
CDR3nt: TGTGCCAGCAGCTCACAGGGGTTTAATTCACCCCTCCACTTT

v_gene: TRBV9
j_gene: TRBJ2-6
abundance: once
d_gene: TRBD1
CDR3aa: CASSVAPTGGTGANVLTF
CDR3nt: TGTGCCAGCAGCGTAGCTCCGACAGGGGGAACTGGGGCCAACGTCCTGACTTTC

v_gene: TRBV5-1
j_gene: TRBJ1-6
abundance: many
d_gene: .
CDR3aa: CASSLDRVGSPLHF
CDR3nt: TGCGCCAGCAGCTTGGACAGGGTGGGTTCACCCCTCCACTTT

v_gene: TRBV27
j_gene: TRBJ1-5
abundance: .
d_gene: .
CDR3aa: CASSFLNQPQHF
CDR3nt: TGTGCCAGCAGTTTCCTTAATCAGCCCCAGCATTTT

v_gene: TRBV5-3
j_gene: TRBJ1-5
abundance: .
d_gene: TRBD1
CDR3aa: CARSAGTGNQPQHF
CDR3nt: TGTGCCAGAAGCGCCGGGACAGGCAATCAGCCCCAGCATTTT

v_gene: TRBV18
j_gene: TRBJ1-2
abundance: once
d_gene: TRBD1
CDR3aa: CASSPQGALPEGYTF
CDR3nt: TGTGCCAGCTCACCACAGGGGGCCCTACCCGAGGGCTACACCTTC

v_gene: TRBV7-2
j_gene: TRBJ1-2
abundance: .
d_gene: .
CDR3aa: CASSYSQSQNGYTF
CDR3nt: TGTGCCAGCAGCTACAGCCAGAGCCAAAATGGCTACACCTTC

v_gene: TRBV5-6
j_gene: TRBJ1-5
abundance: .
d_gene: .
CDR3aa: CASSWAGDQPQHF
CDR3nt: TGTGCCAGCAGCTGGGCAGGTGATCAGCCCCAGCATTTT

v_gene: TRBV27
j_gene: TRBJ1-1
abundance: .
d_gene: TRBD1
CDR3aa: CASSLRGQGAVTEAFF
CDR3nt: TGTGCCAGCAGTTTACGGGGACAGGGGGCGGTCACTGAAGCTTTCTTT

v_gene: TRBV12-3/TRBV12-4
j_gene: TRBJ1-3
abundance: .
d_gene: TRBD1
CDR3aa: CACKQGNTIYF
CDR3nt: TGTGCCTGCAAACAGGGGAACACCATATATTTT

v_gene: TRBV3-1/TRBV3-2
j_gene: TRBJ2-3
abundance: .
d_gene: .
CDR3aa: CASSPSLRDTQYF
CDR3nt: TGTGCCAGCAGCCCGAGCCTCAGGGATACGCAGTATTTT

v_gene: TRBV23-1
j_gene: TRBJ2-5
abundance: .
d_gene: TRBD1
CDR3aa: CASSQKPGTGPNYF
CDR3nt: TGCGCCAGCAGTCAAAAACCCGGGACAGGGCCGAATTACTTC

v_gene: TRBV5-5
j_gene: TRBJ1-1
abundance: .
d_gene: .
CDR3aa: CASSLGGNTEAFF
CDR3nt: TGTGCCAGCAGCTTGGGAGGGAACACTGAAGCTTTCTTT

v_gene: TRBV19
j_gene: TRBJ1-1
abundance: .
d_gene: TRBD1
CDR3aa: CASSLPGQGNTEAFF
CDR3nt: TGTGCCAGTAGTCTACCGGGACAGGGGAACACTGAAGCTTTCTTT

v_gene: TRBV5-1
j_gene: TRBJ2-5
abundance: .
d_gene: TRBD1
CDR3aa: CASSPRDSQETQYF
CDR3nt: TGTGCCAGCAGCCCCAGGGACAGTCAAGAGACCCAGTACTTC

v_gene: TRBV11-2
j_gene: TRBJ2-1
abundance: .
d_gene: TRBD2
CDR3aa: CASSLDPGGGEQFF
CDR3nt: TGTGCCAGCAGCTTAGATCCGGGGGGAGGGGAGCAGTTCTTC

v_gene: TRBV2
j_gene: TRBJ1-1
abundance: few
d_gene: .
CDR3aa: CASKGQGYAGAEAFF
CDR3nt: TGTGCCAGCAAGGGGCAGGGCTACGCAGGAGCTGAAGCTTTCTTT

v_gene: TRBV19
j_gene: TRBJ1-1
abundance: .
d_gene: TRBD1
CDR3aa: CASSAHRGNTEAFF
CDR3nt: TGTGCCAGTAGTGCCCACAGGGGCAACACTGAAGCTTTCTTT

v_gene: TRBV29-1
j_gene: TRBJ1-2
abundance: .
d_gene: .
CDR3aa: CSVEDPRTPNYGYTF
CDR3nt: TGCAGCGTTGAAGATCCCCGGACACCTAACTATGGCTACACCTTC

v_gene: TRBV19
j_gene: TRBJ2-1
abundance: .
d_gene: .
CDR3aa: CASSIGSGRGGGRNEQFF
CDR3nt: TGTGCCAGTAGTATCGGAAGCGGGCGGGGCGGGGGCAGGAATGAGCAGTTCTTC

v_gene: TRBV29-1
j_gene: TRBJ1-2
abundance: .
d_gene: .
CDR3aa: CSVGGSGVGGYTF
CDR3nt: TGCAGCGTTGGTGGCTCAGGGGTGGGTGGCTACACCTTC

v_gene: TRBV7-8
j_gene: TRBJ1-3
abundance: .
d_gene: .
CDR3aa: CASSLGGQTSGNTIYF
CDR3nt: TGTGCCAGCAGCTTAGGAGGTCAGACCTCTGGAAACACCATATATTTT

v_gene: TRBV7-2
j_gene: TRBJ1-1
abundance: .
d_gene: TRBD1
CDR3aa: CASSLALNRGTEAFF
CDR3nt: TGTGCCAGCAGCTTAGCGCTTAACAGGGGGACTGAAGCTTTCTTT

v_gene: TRBV3-1/TRBV3-2
j_gene: TRBJ1-1
abundance: .
d_gene: .
CDR3aa: CASSQDLTVKAFF
CDR3nt: TGTGCCAGCAGCCAAGATTTAACGGTTAAAGCTTTCTTT

v_gene: TRBV10-1
j_gene: TRBJ2-3
abundance: .
d_gene: TRBD2
CDR3aa: CASSRLAGVTDTQYF
CDR3nt: TGCGCCAGCAGCCGACTAGCGGGGGTCACAGATACGCAGTATTTT

v_gene: TRBV6-2/TRBV6-3
j_gene: TRBJ1-1
abundance: .
d_gene: .
CDR3aa: CASSYGRTEAFF
CDR3nt: TGTGCCAGCAGTTATGGGAGGACTGAAGCTTTCTTT

v_gene: TRBV4-1
j_gene: TRBJ2-5
abundance: .
d_gene: TRBD1
CDR3aa: CASSPGQGSETQYF
CDR3nt: TGCGCCAGCAGCCCGGGACAGGGATCAGAGACCCAGTACTTC

v_gene: TRBV11-3
j_gene: TRBJ1-6
abundance: few
d_gene: .
CDR3aa: CASSLVGRGSPLHF
CDR3nt: TGTGCCAGCAGCTTAGTAGGCCGAGGTTCACCCCTCCACTTT

v_gene: TRBV24-1
j_gene: TRBJ2-1
abundance: .
d_gene: TRBD1
CDR3aa: CATSELGTGGYNEQFF
CDR3nt: TGTGCCACCAGTGAACTCGGGACAGGGGGTTACAATGAGCAGTTCTTC

v_gene: TRBV6-5
j_gene: TRBJ1-1
abundance: .
d_gene: TRBD1
CDR3aa: CASSWTGSNTEAFF
CDR3nt: TGTGCCAGCTCTTGGACAGGGTCGAACACTGAAGCTTTCTTT